What follows describes a single T cell receptor (beta chain). These data come from a study of blood T cells in healthy people across ages. A second PCR, run for roughly 7 to 12 cycles, used a sample-barcoded 5' primer plus a J-beta primer mix. All samples gave at least 2.5 million CDR3-containing paired-end reads. One entry per CDR3 protein, called by TCRdb with MiXCR from the 5' RACE reads. The table shows fewer than 900,000 distinct CDR3 sequences, with around half occurring only once. Every sample had a minimum of 6 million PBMCs isolated. Total RNA was isolated from each sample in quantities of at least 6 micrograms. V lost 6 bases and J lost 4; bases outside the gene matches: 10. The CDR3 has 16 residues. Germline values: CDR1 SQVTM, CDR2 ANQGSEA.

V gene TRBV29-1 combines with J gene TRBJ2-3; 13 positions match TRBD2. The source material was blood. The sequence was collected from a woman aged 60-70 years in good health. CDR3 residues: CSVVRLAGGAADTQYF. CDR3 DNA sequence: TGCAGCGTAGTTCGACTAGCGGGAGGTGCGGCAGATACGCAGTATTTT.